One and the same sample provided the 28 T cell receptor beta chains below, sequenced in a study of blood T cell repertoires in COVID-19. Here immunoSEQ multiplex PCR was the method, and the copy in TCRdb shows in-frame clones only, minus some. The table lists about 140,000 clones, roughly 89% of them singletons. The specimen sequenced was PBMCs or T cells enriched from blood (not recorded which). All receptors come from a man aged 50 or older who had recovered from COVID-19.

The genes are TRBV3-1 (or the pseudogene TRBV3-2) and TRBJ1-2, with 9 bases that match TRBD1. Germline V CDR1 and CDR2: LGHDT, YNNKEL (reference sequence). There are 16 residues in the CDR3. Trimming cost V 0 bases and J 1 base; bases outside gene matches: 3. CDR3 coding DNA: TGTGCCAGCAGCCAAGAGGGGACAGGGAATAACTATGGCTACACCTTC. Protein: CASSQEGTGNNYGYTF.

The chain links TRBV18 to TRBJ1-6, with D perhaps matching TRBD1 (6 bases). Germline loops: CDR1 KGHSH, CDR2 LQKENI. Trimming stripped 2 bases from V and 16 bases from J, with 27 bases between. The CDR3 consists of 17 residues. CDR3 in DNA: TGTGCCAGCTCACCATTAAGAGGGGGTCTACGGTCCAATATACTCCACTTT. It yields the protein CASSPLRGGLRSNILHF.

The gene calls are TRBV7-7 and TRBJ2-1, with 9 nucleotides matching TRBD2. This CDR3 has 15 amino acids. Germline CDR1 and CDR2: SSHAT and FNYEAQ (reference sequence). The V gene end was trimmed by 5 bases and the J gene end by 3 bases; junction bases not matched to a gene: 5. The CDR3 region has the DNA TGTGCCAGCAGCCCAGGACTAGCGAGCTACAATGAGCAGTTCTTC. This encodes CASSPGLASYNEQFF.

This chain links TRBV28 with TRBJ1-2; D call uncertain. Germline assignment: CDR1 MDHEN and CDR2 SYDVKM. The V end lost 2 bases, the J end lost 2 bases, and 6 bases lay between the germline ends. The CDR3 runs to 13 residues. The CDR3 DNA reads as TGTGCCAGCAGTTTAGTCAGAAACTATGGCTACACCTTC. Translating gives CASSLVRNYGYTF.

The chain couples TRBV5-4 to TRBJ1-4, with 7 bases that match TRBD1. There are 17 residues in the CDR3. The J segment lost 2 bases and the V segment lost 3 bases, leaving 10 bases of the junction unmatched. Germline-derived CDR1 and CDR2 are SGHNT and YYREEE (reference sequence). The chain's CDR3 is CASSSTGRVSTNEKLFF. The CDR3 DNA follows: TGTGCCAGCAGCTCGACAGGGCGAGTTTCGACTAATGAAAAACTGTTTTTT.

This clone has only a few counts. The gene calls are TRBV28 and TRBJ2-5, with D hard to call. Germline CDR1 reads MDHEN; CDR2 reads SYDVKM. The CDR3 spans 16 residues. Trimming stripped 1 base from V and 5 bases from J, with 17 bases between. The DNA of the CDR3 is TGTGCCAGCAGTTTATCCGCGGCGCAACTCGGGGAGACCCAGTACTTC. Translated: CASSLSAAQLGETQYF.

The genes are TRBV14 and TRBJ1-3, with D perhaps matching TRBD1 (5 bases). The CDR3 is 14 amino acids. Trimming removed 4 bases from V and 4 bases from J, with 11 bases in between. The germline V gene has CDR1 SGHDN and CDR2 FVKESK. The CDR3 reads CASSRGGAGNTIYF. In DNA form, the CDR3 reads TGTGCCAGCAGCCGCGGGGGAGCGGGAAACACCATATATTTT.

This chain connects TRBV20-1 to TRBJ1-6, with TRBD1 matching 9 bases. Looked up from germline, CDR1 is DFQATT and CDR2 is SNEGSKA (reference sequence). Trimming cost V 3 bases and J 10 bases; bases outside gene matches: 7. CDR3 size: 14 residues. For the CDR3, the DNA is TGCAGTGCTAGTCCGGGACAGGGCGAATCACCCCTCCACTTT. Residues: CSASPGQGESPLHF.

J is TRBJ1-3 and V is TRBV5-6; D gene ambiguous. V shed 2 bases and J shed 0 bases, with 15 bases lying between them. This CDR3 spans 17 amino acids. Germline loops: CDR1 SGHDT, CDR2 YYEEEE. DNA of the CDR3: TGTGCCAGCAGCTTACTCACCGGCGGATCCTCTGGAAACACCATATATTTT. Translating gives CASSLLTGGSSGNTIYF.

The chain employs TRBV9 and TRBJ1-3, with D possibly TRBD1 on 5 matching bases. The CDR3 runs 16 residues. Germline CDR1 is SGDLS and CDR2 is YYNGEE. Trimming took off 0 bases at V and 2 bases at J, with 12 bases between the two ends. This chain's CDR3 is CASSVDQGRPGNTIYF. The CDR3 nucleotides read TGTGCCAGCAGCGTAGATCAGGGCCGCCCTGGAAACACCATATATTTT.

V gene TRBV11-2 combines with J gene TRBJ2-7; TRBD2 aligns across 13 bases. V was clipped by 0 bases and J by 5 bases; unmatched bases: 13. This CDR3 is built from 19 residues. CDR1 is SGHAT and CDR2 is FQNNGV in the germline V gene. The CDR3 nucleotides are TGTGCCAGCAGCTTAGATAGTTTTGGACTAGCGGGAGTCTTCCACGAGCAGTACTTC. It yields the protein CASSLDSFGLAGVFHEQYF.

This chain joins TRBV5-8 and TRBJ2-5, with unresolved D. The CDR3 contains 17 residues. V was pared by 0 bases and J by 2 bases, with 17 bases between. CDR1 is SGHTS and CDR2 is YDEGEE in the germline V gene. The CDR3 here is CASSLGSGVHSQETQYF. CDR3 coding DNA: TGTGCCAGCAGCTTGGGTTCCGGAGTACACTCGCAAGAGACCCAGTACTTC.

This chain uses TRBV6-2 or TRBV6-3 with TRBJ1-5; tentative D call: TRBD1 (5 bases). Trimming shortened V by 5 bases and J by 7 bases, and 15 bases separated the two germline ends. Germline V lookup: CDR1 MNHEY, CDR2 SVGEGT. The CDR3 loop spans 14 amino acids. The CDR3 coding sequence is TGTGCCAGCAGTCAGAGGGGAAGCGGGCAGCCCCAGCATTTT. Translating gives CASSQRGSGQPQHF.

J is TRBJ1-3 and V is TRBV19; possibly TRBD1 for D (5 bases). CDR1 is LNHDA, CDR2 SQIVND, per germline (reference sequence). The CDR3 loop spans 15 amino acids. The chain's CDR3 is CATWSGGTPGNTIYF. The CDR3 coding sequence is TGTGCTACGTGGTCAGGAGGGACCCCTGGAAACACCATATATTTT.

V is TRBV6-6 and J is TRBJ2-7, with D hard to call. In germline, CDR1 is MNHNY, CDR2 SVGAGI (reference sequence). This CDR3 contains 14 residues. V dropped 5 bases and J dropped 3 bases, with 14 bases sitting between them. The CDR3 DNA follows: TGTGCCAGCAGTCCCAGCAGGTACGGCTACGAGCAGTACTTC. This encodes CASSPSRYGYEQYF.

The chain joins TRBV3-1 (or the pseudogene TRBV3-2) to TRBJ1-5; D ambiguous. The CDR3 loop spans 13 amino acids. Germline V gene data show CDR1 as LGHDT and CDR2 as YNNKEL (reference sequence). Between the trimmed V and J ends, which lost 0 bases and 9 bases, there was a span of 9 bases. Here the CDR3 DNA reads TGTGCCAGCAGCCAAGACGCTCTAAGGCCCCAGCATTTT. This gives the protein CASSQDALRPQHF.

This chain connects TRBV19 to TRBJ2-2, with D maybe TRBD1 (6 bases). From germline, CDR1 is LNHDA and CDR2 SQIVND (reference sequence). The CDR3 length is 14 residues. Trimming shortened V by 4 bases and J by 1 base, and 7 bases separated the two germline ends. CDR3 coding DNA: TGTGCCAGTAGTAGACAGGTGAACACCGGGGAGCTGTTTTTT. Its translation: CASSRQVNTGELFF.

The V gene is TRBV5-1, the J gene TRBJ2-3; D uncertain. The V and J ends lost 4 bases and 3 bases respectively, with 12 bases between them. The CDR3 totals 14 residues. Germline V gene lookup returns CDR1 SGHRS and CDR2 YFSETQ. The CDR3 loop reads CASSGNPGTDTQYF. The CDR3 DNA follows: TGCGCCAGCAGCGGAAACCCCGGGACAGATACGCAGTATTTT.

The table lists this clone with a count of one. The rearrangement links TRBV28 to TRBJ1-1; 7 bases map to TRBD1. The V and J ends lost 10 bases and 5 bases, in that order; junction bases with no gene match: 7. The germline V gene has CDR1 MDHEN and CDR2 SYDVKM. The CDR3 consists of 12 residues. In DNA, the CDR3 is TGTGCCACCTCATCAGGGGGGACTGAAGCTTTCTTT. Amino acid sequence: CATSSGGTEAFF.

The chain combines TRBV6-5 with TRBJ2-3; D may be TRBD1 (5 bases). The V gene's germline CDR1 is MNHEY and CDR2 SVGAGI. CDR3 length equals 15 residues. V lost 6 bases and J 0 bases, leaving 13 bases between the germline ends. The CDR3 loop reads CASSQGRPSTDTQYF. The CDR3 DNA reads TGTGCCAGCAGCCAGGGCAGGCCCAGCACAGATACGCAGTATTTT.

This clone turned up a few times. V usage is TRBV9 and J usage is TRBJ2-1; possibly TRBD1 for D (6 bases). CDR1 SGDLS and CDR2 YYNGEE come from the germline V gene. Trimming stripped 0 bases from V and 10 bases from J, with 20 bases between. CDR3 size: 16 residues. CDR3 nucleotide sequence: TGTGCCAGCAGCGTAGACCCAACAGGCGGGCAGGGGGAGCAGTTCTTC. Amino acids: CASSVDPTGGQGEQFF.

This chain joins TRBV4-1 and TRBJ1-1; D gene ambiguous. CDR1 is MGHRA, CDR2 YSYEKL, per germline. Trimming stripped 1 base from V and 2 bases from J, with 11 bases between. This CDR3 comprises 15 residues. This CDR3 is CASSQGRGDNTEAFF. The DNA of the CDR3 is TGCGCCAGCAGCCAAGGAAGAGGCGATAACACTGAAGCTTTCTTT.

The chain couples TRBV12-3 or TRBV12-4 to TRBJ1-1; no clear D. Trimming shortened V by 6 bases and J by 7 bases, and 12 bases separated the two germline ends. The CDR3 loop spans 12 amino acids. The CDR3 coding sequence is TGTGCCAGCAGGCGGGCGGCGGTTGAAGCTTTCTTT. This encodes CASRRAAVEAFF.

This chain links TRBV5-1 with TRBJ1-1, with TRBD1 matching 11 bases. In germline, CDR1 is SGHRS, CDR2 YFSETQ. V shed 7 bases and J 6 bases; nucleotides not matched to a gene: 8. This CDR3 is 14 amino acids long. For the CDR3, the DNA is TGCGCCAGCGGACAGGGGGCACTGGGCGCTGAAGCTTTCTTT. This sequence encodes CASGQGALGAEAFF.

The chain links TRBV6-5 to TRBJ2-7, with TRBD2 matching over 10 bases. J was trimmed by 5 bases and V by 0 bases; bases with no gene match: 1. Germline V gene data show CDR1 as MNHEY and CDR2 as SVGAGI. This CDR3 contains 14 residues. The CDR3 nucleotides read TGTGCCAGCAGTTACTCCACTAGCGGGAACGAGCAGTACTTC. It specifies CASSYSTSGNEQYF.

This rearrangement joins TRBV4-3 to TRBJ1-1, with 9 positions matching TRBD1. Germline values: CDR1 LGHNA, CDR2 YSLEER. Trimming at V came to 4 bases and at J to 3 bases, leaving 6 bases not matched to a gene. The CDR3 extends over 15 amino acids. DNA for the CDR3: TGCGCCAGCAGCCTCCGGGACAGGGCGGACACTGAAGCTTTCTTT. It specifies CASSLRDRADTEAFF.

The chain is built from TRBV7-2 and TRBJ1-1, with D unclear. Trimming pared 2 bases from V and 1 base from J, leaving 5 bases between. The CDR3 covers 13 residues. Germline V gene lookup returns CDR1 SGHTA and CDR2 FQGNSA. The CDR3 nucleotides read TGTGCCAGCAGCTTACGACAGAACACTGAAGCTTTCTTT. This encodes CASSLRQNTEAFF.

This clone has more than one count but fewer than ten. The CDR3 sequence is CASGETGIYSGNTIYF. In nucleotides, the CDR3 is TGTGCCAGCGGGGAGACAGGGATCTACTCTGGAAACACCATATATTTT. This chain links TRBV28 with TRBJ1-3, with 7 bases aligning to TRBD1. The CDR3 length is 16 residues. Germline CDR1 is MDHEN and CDR2 is SYDVKM. The V segment lost 8 bases and the J segment 0 bases; nucleotides outside the gene matches: 10.